These 25 T cell receptor beta chains were all obtained from the same sample, sequenced in a study of Graves' ophthalmopathy and Graves' hyperthyroidism. RNA transcripts were the template, and TCR beta CDR3 regions were amplified from them. RT-PCR was first run with HTBI primers, then multiplex PCR in a second round. TCRdb used MiXCR to reprocess the multiplex PCR reads, holding one entry per CDR3 protein. The data hold 1 million to 1.3 million distinct CDR3 sequences, with about two fifths observed a single time. Material: peripheral blood or thyroid tissue (not recorded which). Receptor source: an adult man with Graves' hyperthyroidism.

In this sample, this clonotype turned up many times. This sequence joins TRBV3-1 and TRBJ2-7; D remains ambiguous. The V end was cut by 1 base, the J end by 5 bases, with 12 bases between. Germline V gene lookup returns CDR1 LGHDT and CDR2 YNNKEL (reference sequence). This CDR3 spans 14 amino acids. The CDR3 region has the DNA TGTGCCAGCAGCCAAGCACTGGATCGGCACGAGCAGTACTTC. It codes for CASSQALDRHEQYF.

The CDR3 spells CAISVQAYGNTIYF. The CDR3, as DNA: TGTGCCATCAGCGTACAGGCCTATGGAAACACCATATATTTT. This rearrangement joins TRBV10-3 to TRBJ1-3, with D possibly being TRBD1 (5 bases). Germline V gene sequence: CDR1 ENHRY, CDR2 SYGVKD. V dropped 6 bases and J dropped 3 bases, with 12 bases sitting between them. The CDR3 runs to 14 residues.

On this clonotype itself: This could be a read error, since a much larger clone is one nucleotide away. V gene TRBV2 combines with J gene TRBJ2-5, with TRBD2 matching 9 bases. The CDR3 has 15 amino acids. Germline V gene data show CDR1 as SNHLY and CDR2 as FYNNEI. CDR3 sequence: CASRRASGAQEAQYF. The CDR3 DNA reads TGTGCCAGCAGGCGGGCTAGCGGGGCCCAAGAGGCCCAGTACTTC.

This clonotype was recorded a few times. V usage is TRBV9 and J usage is TRBJ2-7, with 8 bases lining up with TRBD2. CDR3 size: 16 residues. Germline lookup yields CDR1 SGDLS and CDR2 YYNGEE. Unmatched junction bases numbered 10, after V lost 3 bases and J lost 2 bases. CDR3 coding DNA: TGTGCCAGCAGCGCGGGGGGGCCGCTGGGGCCCTACGAGCAGTACTTC. Its protein is CASSAGGPLGPYEQYF.

This clonotype appeared once. This sequence joins TRBV2 and TRBJ2-5, with D maybe TRBD2 (5 bases). The CDR3 totals 13 residues. The V end was cut by 8 bases, the J end by 5 bases, with 15 bases between. The germline V gene encodes CDR1 SNHLY and CDR2 FYNNEI. In DNA, the CDR3 is TGTGCCAGCGACGTACTAGGGAAGGAGACCCAGTACTTC. Translation gives CASDVLGKETQYF.

This chain links TRBV12-3 or TRBV12-4 with TRBJ2-7, with D maybe TRBD1 (6 bases). The germline V and J ends were trimmed by 4 bases and 5 bases, with 9 bases remaining between them. The CDR3 runs to 12 residues. As DNA, the CDR3 is TGTGCCAGCAGTTGGACAGTCGACGAGCAGTACTTC. Encoded protein: CASSWTVDEQYF.

As regards this clonotype: Possible read error: a much larger clone is one base away. The missing conserved phenylalanine or tryptophan at the end of this CDR3 makes a read error likely. The rearrangement joins TRBV9 to TRBJ2-7; D gene uncertain. This CDR3 is 13 amino acids long. CDR1 is SGDLS, CDR2 YYNGEE, per germline. CDR3 protein: CAKKQTGSYEQYL. The CDR3 bases are TGTGCAAAGAAACAGACGGGCTCCTACGAGCAGTACTTA.

This clonotype appeared many times. This rearrangement joins TRBV7-9 to TRBJ1-2; D unresolved. The germline V and J ends were trimmed by 4 bases and 4 bases, with 7 bases remaining between them. The CDR3 consists of 12 residues. The germline gives CDR1 SEHNR, CDR2 FQNEAQ (reference sequence). The CDR3 reads CASSSVGYGYTF. In DNA, the CDR3 is TGTGCCAGCAGCTCGGTTGGCTATGGCTACACCTTC.

Only a few counts were recorded for this clonotype. The V gene is TRBV7-9, the J gene TRBJ2-7; no clear D. Looked up from germline, CDR1 is SEHNR and CDR2 is FQNEAQ (reference sequence). The CDR3 has 16 residues. Between the trimmed V and J ends, which lost 5 bases and 0 bases, there was a span of 17 bases. The CDR3 region has the DNA TGTGCCAGCAGCCCCGGAGTGGGCCCAAGCTCCTACGAGCAGTACTTC. It encodes CASSPGVGPSSYEQYF.

This clonotype was found a few times. The chain uses TRBV6-2 or TRBV6-3 and TRBJ2-5; no reliable D call. Germline CDR1 is MNHEY and CDR2 is SVGEGT. V shed 8 bases and J shed 5 bases, with 15 bases lying between them. There are 13 residues in the CDR3. The CDR3 nucleotides read TGTGCCAGCGAAGCCGGGTTTGTGGAGACCCAGTACTTC. Translation gives CASEAGFVETQYF.

The CDR3 region has the DNA TGTGCCAGCAGCCCCGACATCACCTCGGGGACCCAGTACTTC. Amino acid sequence: CASSPDITSGTQYF. V gene TRBV7-7 combines with J gene TRBJ2-5; D call uncertain. V lost 5 bases and J lost 7, with 17 bases in between. The CDR3 length is 14 residues. Germline V gene lookup returns CDR1 SSHAT and CDR2 FNYEAQ (reference sequence).

The rearrangement links TRBV20-1 to TRBJ2-6; D not resolved. Between the trimmed V and J ends, which lost 1 base and 0 bases, there was a span of 7 bases. The CDR3 has 15 residues. The germline CDR1 and CDR2 sequences are DFQATT and SNEGSKA (reference sequence). The CDR3 spells CSARAQRSGANVLTF. In DNA form, the CDR3 reads TGCAGTGCTAGAGCACAGCGCTCTGGGGCCAACGTCCTGACTTTC.

The J gene is TRBJ1-1, the V gene TRBV10-3, with D tentatively TRBD1 (6 bases). Germline assignment: CDR1 ENHRY and CDR2 SYGVKD. Trimming cost V 7 bases and J 1 base, with 13 bases left between them. CDR3 length: 14 residues. The CDR3 spells CAITEDSTNTEAFF. The CDR3, as DNA: TGTGCCATCACGGAGGACAGTACGAACACTGAAGCTTTCTTT.

Only a few counts were recorded for this clonotype. The rearrangement links TRBV5-1 to TRBJ2-5, with D possibly matching TRBD1 (5 bases). The germline gives CDR1 SGHRS, CDR2 YFSETQ. CDR3 length: 14 amino acids. V was cut by 4 bases and J by 2 bases, with 12 bases left in between. The CDR3: CASSHDSAQETQYF. The CDR3 DNA is TGCGCCAGCAGCCACGACAGCGCGCAAGAGACCCAGTACTTC.

The chain combines TRBV7-2 with TRBJ2-5; 11 bases match TRBD2. Germline V gives CDR1 SGHTA, CDR2 FQGNSA. CDR3 length equals 12 residues. V lost 10 bases and J lost 8; bases outside the gene matches: 6. CDR3 loop: CATNSGRDTQYF. CDR3 DNA: TGTGCCACCAATAGCGGGAGGGATACCCAGTACTTC.

This clonotype has a count of ten or more. The chain links TRBV6-1 to TRBJ2-5; D perhaps matches TRBD1 (6 bases). CDR3 length: 14 amino acids. CDR1 MNHNS and CDR2 SASEGT come from the germline V gene. Trimming cost V 3 bases and J 7 bases, with 15 bases left between them. DNA of the CDR3: TGTGCCAGCAGTGAGCGAACAGGGATAGGGACCCAGTACTTC. Amino acids: CASSERTGIGTQYF.

Note on this clonotype: This clone may be a read error of a much larger clone one base away. This chain links TRBV10-3 with TRBJ1-2; D unresolved. The CDR3 spans 14 residues. Germline V gene sequence: CDR1 ENHRY, CDR2 SYGVKD. Trimming stripped 5 bases from V and 3 bases from J, with 13 bases between. The DNA of the CDR3 is TGTGCCATCAGTTACCGGAGAAGGGACTATGGCTACACCTTC. Encoded protein: CAISYRRRDYGYTF.

The V call is TRBV7-9, the J call TRBJ2-7; 9 positions match TRBD1. CDR3 length equals 15 residues. V lost 5 bases to trimming and J lost 6 bases; unmatched junction nucleotides: 11. Germline assignment: CDR1 SEHNR and CDR2 FQNEAQ (reference sequence). The CDR3 region has the DNA TGTGCCAGCAGCCCGACCCCCAGACAGGGGGGCGAGCAGTACTTC. Its translation is CASSPTPRQGGEQYF.

At least ten counts were recorded for this clonotype. CDR3 nucleotide sequence: TGTGCCAGCAGTGAAACCAGGGGTAGCAATCAGCCCCAGCATTTT. It translates to CASSETRGSNQPQHF. The genes are TRBV2 and TRBJ1-5; TRBD1 is a possible D gene (6 bases). Trimming stripped 2 bases from V and 0 bases from J, with 8 bases between. Germline CDR1 SNHLY, CDR2 FYNNEI. The CDR3 sequence is 15 residues long.

Comment on this clonotype: The junction and the germline gene differ at one end; a read error may be behind it. The CDR3 here is CASSYTKSYEQYF. The CDR3 region has the DNA TGTGCCAGCAGTTACACGAAGAGTTACGAGCAGTACTTC. The V gene is TRBV10-3, the J gene TRBJ2-7; unclear D gene. Germline values: CDR1 ENHRY, CDR2 SYGVKD. This CDR3 contains 13 residues.

This clonotype was seen a few times. The chain employs TRBV10-3 and TRBJ1-5; 7 nucleotides match TRBD1. The CDR3 runs 15 residues. The J segment lost 0 bases and the V segment lost 10 bases, leaving 9 bases of the junction unmatched. Germline CDR1 ENHRY, CDR2 SYGVKD. For the CDR3, the DNA is TGTGCCAGCAGGCAACAGGGGTATAGCAATCAGCCCCAGCATTTT. It translates to CASRQQGYSNQPQHF.

J is TRBJ2-7 and V is TRBV5-1, with D possibly TRBD2 on 6 matching bases. The CDR3 loop spans 14 amino acids. Per germline, CDR1 SGHRS and CDR2 YFSETQ. The V and J ends lost 6 bases and 0 bases respectively, with 13 bases between them. Here the CDR3 DNA reads TGCGCCAGCAAGGGCGGGGTAAGCTCCTACGAGCAGTACTTC. This encodes CASKGGVSSYEQYF.

The sample holds many counts of this clonotype. The chain is built from TRBV7-9 and TRBJ2-5, with D uncertain. The V end was cut by 2 bases, the J end by 5 bases, with 9 bases between. Germline CDR1 and CDR2: SEHNR and FQNEAQ (reference sequence). This CDR3 region has 13 residues. The CDR3: CASSLRSLETQYF. CDR3 nucleotide sequence: TGTGCCAGCAGCTTAAGGTCGCTTGAGACCCAGTACTTC.

This clonotype was observed a single time. The junction and the germline gene differ at one end; a read error may be behind it. In nucleotides, the CDR3 is TGTGCCAGCAGCTTCCCCTGGGACCCCGAGCGGTACTTC. Translated: CASSFPWDPERYF. The J gene is TRBJ2-7, the V gene TRBV11-2, with D perhaps TRBD1 or TRBD2 (5 bases each). Germline assignment: CDR1 SGHAT and CDR2 FQNNGV. The length of the CDR3 is 13 residues.

This clonotype was detected a few times. V usage is TRBV7-2 and J usage is TRBJ1-1; D uncertain. This CDR3 is built from 14 residues. The germline gives CDR1 SGHTA, CDR2 FQGNSA. V was clipped by 1 base and J by 5 bases, with 11 bases between them. The CDR3 is CASSLGTPGTEAFF. In DNA form, the CDR3 reads TGTGCCAGCAGCTTAGGGACTCCGGGAACTGAAGCTTTCTTT.